These 9 T cell receptor beta chains came from one sample sequenced in a study of T cell clonotyping in hematopoietic cell transplantation. Described time point: recipient sample about 28 days before transplant, after cytoreduction. Sequenced by immunoSEQ multiplex PCR; TCRdb stores in-frame clones only, minus some. The table shows around 24,000 clones, with approximately 82% occurring only once. The sample in question was peripheral blood mononuclear cells, obtained before stem cell transplant. All receptors come from a woman between 55 and 75 years old with acute myeloid leukemia. Some clones in this sample may be carry-over from other donors' samples.

The chain joins TRBV5-6 to TRBJ1-4; D is perhaps TRBD1 (5 bases). V was shortened by 4 bases and J by 13 bases, with 20 bases between the two germline ends. Germline V gene sequence: CDR1 SGHDT, CDR2 YYEEEE. The CDR3 runs to 14 residues. DNA of the CDR3: TGTGCCAGCAGCGGGAAGGGGACCCTAACGGTACTGTTTTTT. Its protein is CASSGKGTLTVLFF.

The genes are TRBV28 and TRBJ2-7, with D possibly TRBD1 on 8 matching bases. CDR3 length: 14 amino acids. CDR1 is MDHEN and CDR2 is SYDVKM in the germline V gene. V lost 11 bases and J 6 bases, leaving 23 bases between the germline ends. The CDR3 DNA sequence: TGTGCCGGGGGCCGACAGGGGAGGGAGCGCGAGCAGTACTTC. This gives the protein CAGGRQGREREQYF. The whole variable domain, filled in from reference TRBV28 and TRBJ2-7, reads DVKVTQSSRYLVKRTGEKVFLECVQDMDHENMFWYRQDPGLGLRLIYFSYDVKMKEKGDIPEGYSVSREKKERFSLILESASTNQTSMYLCAGGRQGREREQYFGPGTRLTVT.

J is TRBJ1-2 and V is TRBV25-1; D gene unclear. This CDR3 region has 17 residues. Germline V lookup: CDR1 MGHDK, CDR2 SYGVNS. V shed 3 bases and J shed 0 bases, with 17 bases lying between them. The DNA of the CDR3 is TGTGCCAGCAGTGACACATATTCAAACGAAGCTAACTATGGCTACACCTTC. Translating gives CASSDTYSNEANYGYTF.

This chain connects TRBV11-2 to TRBJ2-5; D is unresolved. Per germline, CDR1 SGHAT and CDR2 FQNNGV. The CDR3 sequence is 14 residues long. V lost 0 bases and J lost 1, with 6 bases in between. DNA of the CDR3: TGTGCCAGCAGCTTAGATTGGCTCCAAGAGACCCAGTACTTC. Encoded protein: CASSLDWLQETQYF. Full variable domain (remainder filled in from reference TRBV11-2 and TRBJ2-5): EAGVAQSPRYKIIEKRQSVAFWCNPISGHATLYWYQQILGQGPKLLIQFQNNGVVDDSQLPKDRFSAERLKGVDSTLKIQPAKLEDSAVYLCASSLDWLQETQYFGPGTRLLVL.

V usage is TRBV7-2 and J usage is TRBJ2-3; D unclear. The CDR3 loop spans 13 amino acids. Trimming took off 2 bases at V and 1 base at J, with 4 bases between the two ends. Germline values: CDR1 SGHTA, CDR2 FQGNSA. The CDR3 DNA reads as TGTGCCAGCAGCTTAATCGGCACAGATACGCAGTATTTT. Its protein product is CASSLIGTDTQYF.

The chain carries TRBV7-2 and TRBJ2-5, with a possible D match to TRBD1 (5 bases). V lost 5 bases and J 7 bases, leaving 11 bases between the germline ends. Germline-derived CDR1 and CDR2 are SGHTA and FQGNSA. This CDR3 comprises 12 residues. The CDR3, as DNA: TGTGCCAGCAGCCTACCCCAGGGGACCCAGTACTTC. Translating gives CASSLPQGTQYF.

This chain uses TRBV2 with TRBJ2-1; TRBD2 matches 7 bases. CDR1 SNHLY and CDR2 FYNNEI come from the germline V gene. This CDR3 spans 14 amino acids. The V gene end was trimmed by 6 bases and the J gene end by 6 bases; junction bases not matched to a gene: 8. The CDR3 region is CASSWTSILNEQFF. The CDR3 DNA reads TGTGCCAGCAGCTGGACTAGTATTCTCAATGAGCAGTTCTTC.

The chain joins TRBV7-8 to TRBJ2-5, with D perhaps matching TRBD1 (5 bases). The CDR3 is 16 residues long. V lost 1 base, J lost 4 bases, and 16 bases lay in between. Per the germline V gene, CDR1 is SGHVS and CDR2 is FQNEAQ. The CDR3 protein is CASSLVVGAGIETQYF. The DNA of the CDR3 is TGTGCCAGCAGCTTAGTGGTAGGAGCAGGGATAGAGACCCAGTACTTC.

The V gene is TRBV7-2, the J gene TRBJ1-2, with TRBD1 matching over 9 bases. The CDR3 runs 13 residues. The V and J ends lost 5 bases and 13 bases, in that order; junction bases with no gene match: 11. Germline V CDR1 and CDR2: SGHTA, FQGNSA. The CDR3 here is CASSRPGTGLATF. DNA of the CDR3: TGTGCCAGCAGCCGGCCCGGGACAGGGTTAGCCACCTTC.